Listed below are T cell receptor beta chains from one sample, sequenced in a study of blood T cell repertoires in COVID-19. The repertoire was sequenced with immunoSEQ multiplex PCR; TCRdb's copy has only in-frame clones and lacks some. The sample has hundreds of thousands of clones; more than 75% are singletons. Specimen: PBMCs or T cells enriched from blood (not recorded which). These receptors all stem from a man aged 55 to 70 who had recovered from COVID-19. Each CDR3 is given with its conserved first and last residue. The D gene is left open where the match is weak. Clone size, where shown, is once, few, many, or a class for clones that have expanded.

J gene	V gene	clone size	D gene	CDR3 DNA	CDR3 protein
TRBJ1-3	TRBV6-1	-	-	TGTGCCAGCAGTGAAGGGCGGACAGCCGGAAACACCATATATTTT	CASSEGRTAGNTIYF
TRBJ2-3	TRBV5-1	few	TRBD1	TGCGCCAGCAGGGGGACAGGGGAGGCGGATACGCAGTATTTT	CASRGTGEADTQYF
TRBJ2-2	TRBV2	-	TRBD1	TGTGCCAGCCGGAAGGACAGGGCCTCCGGGGAGCTGTTTTTT	CASRKDRASGELFF
TRBJ1-5	TRBV18	-	-	TGTGCCAGCTCACCACAAGCTGGGAGTCAGAATCAGCCCCAGCATTTT	CASSPQAGSQNQPQHF
TRBJ1-2	TRBV6-5	-	-	TGTGCCAGCAGGGCCACAGGGCGTCGGGGCTACACCTTC	CASRATGRRGYTF
TRBJ2-1	TRBV2	-	-	TGTGCCAGCAACCCGGGACAACCTTCCCCGACTGTGCATCGTCCCTACAATGAGCAGTTCTTC	CASNPGQPSPTVHRPYNEQFF
TRBJ1-3	TRBV27	-	-	TGTGCCAGCAGCTATAAGGGGTGGGGCATACTTGGAAACACCATATATTTT	CASSYKGWGILGNTIYF
TRBJ2-7	TRBV15	-	TRBD2	TGTGCCACCAGCAGAGGACTGGCTACTAGCGGGAGGGCATACACCTACGAGCAGTACTTC	CATSRGLATSGRAYTYEQYF
TRBJ1-1	TRBV5-1	-	-	TGCGCCAGCAGCTGGGGGGGGTCGAGACGAGCTTTCTTT	CASSWGGSRRAFF
TRBJ1-4	TRBV27	few	-	TGTGCCAGCAGTCGGCGGAGATCAACAACTAATGAAAAACTGTTTTTT	CASSRRRSTTNEKLFF
TRBJ2-2	TRBV4-3	-	-	TGCGCCAGCAGGGTACAGAAGAACACCGGGGAGCTGTTTTTT	CASRVQKNTGELFF
TRBJ1-2	TRBV29-1	-	-	TGCAGCGTGGTGGAGGGGAAACCTTATGGCTACACCTTC	CSVVEGKPYGYTF
TRBJ2-5	TRBV12-3/TRBV12-4	-	-	TGTGCCAGCAAGCCCTCTAGGGAGGAGACCCAGTACTTC	CASKPSREETQYF
TRBJ1-1	TRBV19	-	-	TGTGCCAGTAGTATGGGACAGAACACTGAAGCTTTCTTT	CASSMGQNTEAFF
TRBJ2-7	TRBV6-5	many	-	TGTGCCAGCAGTTACTCGCGCACGTACGAGCAGTACTTC	CASSYSRTYEQYF
TRBJ1-2	TRBV2	-	TRBD1	TGTGCCAGCAGTCGGGACAGGACGAGCTATGGCTACACCTTC	CASSRDRTSYGYTF
TRBJ1-1	TRBV10-3	-	-	TGTGCCATCAGGGGGGACACCAACACTGAAGCTTTCTTT	CAIRGDTNTEAFF
TRBJ1-1	TRBV2	-	TRBD1	TGTGCCAGCAGTGAAACAGGGGCTGCTGAAGCTTTCTTT	CASSETGAAEAFF
TRBJ1-1	TRBV6-1	-	-	TGTGCCAGCAGTGAAAGGGGTGCTGGCGGACGGAACACTGAAGCTTTCTTT	CASSERGAGGRNTEAFF
TRBJ2-7	TRBV14	-	-	TGTGCCAGCAGCCAAGAACAGGGAAGGGCTCTCGAGCAGTACTTC	CASSQEQGRALEQYF
TRBJ2-3	TRBV5-1	-	-	TGCGCCAGCAGCTTGGGACAGAACACAGATACGCAGTATTTT	CASSLGQNTDTQYF
TRBJ2-1	TRBV6-5	-	-	TGTGCCAGCAGCTGGAGACAGACCTCCTACAATGAGCAGTTCTTC	CASSWRQTSYNEQFF
TRBJ1-1	TRBV5-1	-	TRBD1	TGCGCCAGCAGCCCAAGACCCGGACAGGATGGGACTGAAGCTTTCTTT	CASSPRPGQDGTEAFF
TRBJ1-6	TRBV9	-	-	TGTGCCAGCAGCAAACGAGACACGTATAATTCACCCCTCCACTTT	CASSKRDTYNSPLHF
TRBJ1-1	TRBV11-1	-	-	TGTGCCAGCAGCTTATGGACAAAGAACACTGAAGCTTTCTTT	CASSLWTKNTEAFF
TRBJ1-6	TRBV19	-	-	TGTGCCAGTAGCCCAGTTAATTCACCCCTCCACTTT	CASSPVNSPLHF
TRBJ1-6	TRBV5-1	-	-	TGCGCCAGCAGCTTGAGTACAGGGTTAAATTCACCCCTCCACTTT	CASSLSTGLNSPLHF
TRBJ1-1	TRBV20-1	-	TRBD1	TGCAGTCTGGGACAGGAAGCTTTCTTT	CSLGQEAFF
TRBJ1-6	TRBV18	-	-	TGTGCCAGCTCACTATTAGTAGGGGAACATTCACCCCTCCACTTT	CASSLLVGEHSPLHF
TRBJ2-3	TRBV7-3	-	TRBD2	TGTGCCAGCGGGGCGGGAGGGCCGAGCACAGATACGCAGTATTTT	CASGAGGPSTDTQYF
TRBJ1-5	TRBV19	-	-	TGTGCCAGTAGTATCGACACGTATCAGCCCCAGCATTTT	CASSIDTYQPQHF
TRBJ1-6	TRBV30	once	TRBD1	TGTGCCTGCACCGGGACAGGGGCTGCACCCCTCCACTTT	CACTGTGAAPLHF